The T cell receptor (beta chain) under discussion was sequenced for a study of cytomegalovirus exposure and HLA in healthy donors. Study details: The 120 validation repertoires matched the 666 first-cohort repertoires in platform, a later analysis reported. Study-wide results and caveats: A few chains tied to CMV proved CMV antigen-specific in vitro.

This clone occurred a few times. The target antigen is unknown. Assay used: immunoSEQ multiplex PCR; TCRdb lists only in-frame clones, some missing. The table shows about 250,000 clones, with roughly 87% occurring only once. The V end lost 6 bases, the J end lost 0 bases, and 8 bases lay between the germline ends. CDR3 size: 13 residues. In germline, CDR1 is SNHLY, CDR2 FYNNEI. The TCR sequence derives from a man between 18 and 35 years old in good health and CMV-seropositive. The source material was PBMCs. The gene calls are TRBV2 and TRBJ1-2; no reliable D call. CDR3 DNA: TGTGCCAGCAGCATATCAGCTAACTATGGCTACACCTTC. Protein: CASSISANYGYTF.